This T cell receptor (beta chain) appears in the sequencing data of a study of T cell changes during pregnancy in multiple sclerosis. The CDR3 sequence is 14 residues long. The germline V and J ends were trimmed by 2 bases and 2 bases, with 9 bases remaining between them. Germline V gives CDR1 MNHEY, CDR2 SMNVEV (reference sequence). The protocol was immunoSEQ multiplex PCR, while the TCRdb copy is restricted to in-frame clones and leaves out a portion. In the table there are about 8,500 clones, nearly 90% of which are singletons. The material sequenced was CD8+ T cells from peripheral blood mononuclear cells, taken in the first trimester of pregnancy. This TCR derives from a female donor in good health, enrolled as a control in a pregnancy study. The chain recombines TRBV27 with TRBJ1-1; D uncertain. Written as DNA, the CDR3 is TGTGCCAGCAGTTTAGCCGGGATAAACACTGAAGCTTTCTTT. Encoded protein: CASSLAGINTEAFF.